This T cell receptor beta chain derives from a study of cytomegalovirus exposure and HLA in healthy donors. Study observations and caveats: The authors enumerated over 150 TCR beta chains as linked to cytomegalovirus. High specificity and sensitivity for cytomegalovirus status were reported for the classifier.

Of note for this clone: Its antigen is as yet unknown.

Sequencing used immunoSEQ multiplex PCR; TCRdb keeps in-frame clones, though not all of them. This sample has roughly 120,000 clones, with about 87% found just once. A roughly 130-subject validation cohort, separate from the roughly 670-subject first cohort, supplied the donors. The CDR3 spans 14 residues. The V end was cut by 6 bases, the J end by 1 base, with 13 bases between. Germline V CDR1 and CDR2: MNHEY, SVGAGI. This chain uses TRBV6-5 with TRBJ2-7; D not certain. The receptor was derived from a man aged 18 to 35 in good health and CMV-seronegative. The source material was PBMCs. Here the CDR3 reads CASSKSRVSYEQYF. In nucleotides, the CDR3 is TGTGCCAGCAGCAAATCTCGAGTTTCCTACGAGCAGTACTTC.